These 4 T cell receptor beta chains were all obtained from the same sample, sequenced in a study of T cells after yellow fever vaccination. TCRdb ran MiXCR on the 5' RACE reads and lists one entry per CDR3 protein. The table lists some 300,000 distinct CDR3 sequences, roughly a tenth of them singletons. This material consisted of CD4+ T cells sorted from PBMCs, taken 45 days after the yellow fever booster vaccination. Every receptor here comes from a man younger than 35 who received the YFV17D yellow fever vaccine.

This clonotype was observed a few times. V and J are TRBV20-1 and TRBJ1-6; D is uncertain. Between the trimmed V and J ends, which lost 4 bases and 0 bases, there was a span of 7 bases. Per the germline V gene, CDR1 is DFQATT and CDR2 is SNEGSKA (reference sequence). The CDR3 runs 14 residues. In DNA form, the CDR3 reads TGCAGTGCTATGGAAAGCTCCTATAATTCACCCCTCCACTTT. As protein: CSAMESSYNSPLHF.

The V and J genes are TRBV12-3 or TRBV12-4 and TRBJ1-5, with D possibly TRBD1 on 6 matching bases. Trimming left V 4 bases short and J 6 bases short, with 7 bases between. The CDR3 is 12 amino acids. The CDR3 region is CASSWGPQPQHF. The DNA for the CDR3 is TGTGCCAGCAGTTGGGGGCCTCAGCCCCAGCATTTT.

This clonotype was seen repeatedly, ten times or more. This sequence joins TRBV5-5 and TRBJ2-3; D not certain. Trimming took off 4 bases at V and 2 bases at J, with 5 bases between the two ends. This CDR3 is built from 12 residues. CDR1 and CDR2 from the germline V gene are SGHKS and YYEKEE (reference sequence). CDR3 sequence reads: CASSPDTDTQYF. In nucleotides, the CDR3 is TGTGCCAGCAGCCCTGACACAGATACGCAGTATTTT.

The chain employs TRBV29-1 and TRBJ1-1; D uncertain. CDR3 length: 12 residues. Germline V gene lookup returns CDR1 SQVTM and CDR2 ANQGSEA. V was clipped by 6 bases and J by 8 bases, with 16 bases between them. CDR3 loop: CSVVRPGEEAFF. The CDR3 bases are TGCAGCGTCGTAAGGCCGGGAGAAGAAGCTTTCTTT.